This is a list of T cell receptor beta chains from one sample in a study of cytomegalovirus exposure and HLA in healthy donors. TCRdb's table, derived via immunoSEQ multiplex PCR, lists solely in-frame clones and lacks some. The table shows around 140,000 clones, with about two thirds occurring only once. The sequenced sample consisted of PBMCs. These receptors originate from a man aged 45 to 65 in good health and CMV-seropositive. The conserved cysteine and the conserved F or W are not part of the CDR3 here. Clone size is shown for a subset of rows, as once, few, many or a class of expanded clone.

abundance: -
j_gene: TRBJ2-7
len: 12
v_gene: TRBV11-3
CDR3aa: ASSPRGKSYEQY

abundance: -
j_gene: TRBJ1-5
len: 13
v_gene: TRBV6-5
CDR3aa: ASSSRTGGNQPQH

abundance: -
j_gene: TRBJ2-1
len: 14
v_gene: TRBV7-9
CDR3aa: ASSLLVGEPNNEQF

abundance: -
j_gene: TRBJ1-1
len: 13
v_gene: TRBV29-1
CDR3aa: SVEGSGGITTEAF

abundance: few
j_gene: TRBJ1-1
len: 15
v_gene: TRBV5-1
CDR3aa: ASSPGTGGGMSTEAF

abundance: -
j_gene: TRBJ1-4
len: 12
v_gene: TRBV5-6
CDR3aa: ASSYGQDNEKLF

abundance: -
j_gene: TRBJ2-5
len: 13
v_gene: TRBV2
CDR3aa: APKGAVTGEETQY

abundance: -
j_gene: TRBJ1-5
len: 12
v_gene: TRBV7-9
CDR3aa: ASSKTGGREPQH

abundance: -
j_gene: TRBJ2-7
len: 13
v_gene: TRBV5-6
CDR3aa: ASSSAGGPGSEQY

abundance: -
j_gene: TRBJ1-2
len: 15
v_gene: TRBV29-1
CDR3aa: SVKDPGQGLFYYGYT

abundance: many
j_gene: TRBJ2-7
len: 13
v_gene: TRBV10-2
CDR3aa: ASRPGTSLVYEQY

abundance: few
j_gene: TRBJ2-2
len: 16
v_gene: TRBV27
CDR3aa: ASSLRKRGGSNTGELF

abundance: -
j_gene: TRBJ1-1
len: 13
v_gene: TRBV14
CDR3aa: ASSPTLRTDTEAF

abundance: -
j_gene: TRBJ2-7
len: 12
v_gene: TRBV6-5
CDR3aa: ASSFSDITYEQY

abundance: once
j_gene: -
len: 13
v_gene: TRBV19
CDR3aa: ASSNRGSSSYEQY

abundance: -
j_gene: TRBJ1-1
len: 12
v_gene: TRBV5-6
CDR3aa: ASSLWQMNTEAF

abundance: few
j_gene: TRBJ1-1
len: 14
v_gene: TRBV4-1
CDR3aa: ASSQGQGAGGTEAF

abundance: -
j_gene: TRBJ2-7
len: 13
v_gene: TRBV27
CDR3aa: ASSPGLAGTYEQY

abundance: -
j_gene: TRBJ1-1
len: 13
v_gene: TRBV19
CDR3aa: ASSMGQGMNTEAF

abundance: -
j_gene: TRBJ1-1
len: 12
v_gene: TRBV7-2
CDR3aa: ASSQRTGPTEAF

abundance: few
j_gene: TRBJ1-6
len: 13
v_gene: TRBV11-3
CDR3aa: ASSFGGKYNSPLH

abundance: -
j_gene: TRBJ1-1
len: 13
v_gene: TRBV6-6
CDR3aa: ASSYGEGLNTEAF

abundance: few
j_gene: TRBJ2-2
len: 13
v_gene: TRBV28
CDR3aa: ASRGEVRNTGELF

abundance: -
j_gene: TRBJ2-5
len: 14
v_gene: TRBV7-2
CDR3aa: ASSFQRGGTQETQY

abundance: -
j_gene: TRBJ1-2
len: 11
v_gene: TRBV6-6
CDR3aa: ASTHRTDYGYT

abundance: -
j_gene: TRBJ2-1
len: 13
v_gene: TRBV7-2
CDR3aa: ASSPQVGGYNEQF

abundance: -
j_gene: TRBJ1-2
len: 11
v_gene: TRBV7-9
CDR3aa: SSTGTGTYGYT

abundance: -
j_gene: TRBJ1-5
len: 12
v_gene: TRBV6-5
CDR3aa: ASGDRGSNQPQH

abundance: once
j_gene: TRBJ1-2
len: 10
v_gene: TRBV28
CDR3aa: ASGLPGDGYT

abundance: -
j_gene: TRBJ2-5
len: 12
v_gene: TRBV19
CDR3aa: ASSTRRAGETQY

abundance: -
j_gene: TRBJ2-3
len: 13
v_gene: TRBV5-1
CDR3aa: ASSLAGQSTDTQY

abundance: -
j_gene: -
len: 8
v_gene: TRBV6-1
CDR3aa: ASSAYEQY

abundance: once
j_gene: TRBJ1-5
len: 16
v_gene: TRBV2
CDR3aa: ASSPRGGGSGSNQPQH

abundance: -
j_gene: TRBJ1-1
len: 13
v_gene: TRBV6-5
CDR3aa: ASSRIGQGGNEAF

abundance: -
j_gene: TRBJ1-2
len: 12
v_gene: TRBV6-5
CDR3aa: VSSYGGSNYGYT

abundance: -
j_gene: TRBJ1-1
len: 14
v_gene: TRBV10-3
CDR3aa: AISEFTWTENTEAF

abundance: -
j_gene: TRBJ2-3
len: 9
v_gene: TRBV20-1
CDR3aa: SASPEDTQY

abundance: -
j_gene: TRBJ2-1
len: 13
v_gene: TRBV7-3
CDR3aa: ASSLLAGAYNEQF

abundance: -
j_gene: TRBJ2-7
len: 16
v_gene: TRBV5-1
CDR3aa: ASSSVPLFAGVGSEQY

abundance: -
j_gene: TRBJ1-3
len: 12
v_gene: TRBV19
CDR3aa: ASSMTGTGNTIY

abundance: -
j_gene: TRBJ2-6
len: 15
v_gene: TRBV28
CDR3aa: ASSSGQGASGANVLT

abundance: few
j_gene: TRBJ1-1
len: 10
v_gene: TRBV7-9
CDR3aa: ASSLATGGAF

abundance: few
j_gene: TRBJ1-6
len: 13
v_gene: TRBV2
CDR3aa: ASSFQGAENSPLH

abundance: once
j_gene: TRBJ1-5
len: 12
v_gene: TRBV29-1
CDR3aa: SVVWGQGNQPQH

abundance: few
j_gene: TRBJ2-7
len: 13
v_gene: TRBV5-6
CDR3aa: ASSSPHRSSYEQY

abundance: -
j_gene: -
len: 12
v_gene: TRBV9
CDR3aa: ASSLGTFPYEQY

abundance: -
j_gene: TRBJ2-2
len: 12
v_gene: TRBV11-3
CDR3aa: ASSLLRVTGELF

abundance: -
j_gene: TRBJ2-7
len: 13
v_gene: TRBV7-6
CDR3aa: ASSSPTQGAAEQY

abundance: -
j_gene: TRBJ2-1
len: 17
v_gene: TRBV27
CDR3aa: ASSFRTGHGASSYNEQF

abundance: few
j_gene: TRBJ2-3
len: 14
v_gene: TRBV10-2
CDR3aa: ASSEAGQGYSDTQY

abundance: -
j_gene: TRBJ1-4
len: 9
v_gene: TRBV7-9
CDR3aa: ASSLSEKLS

abundance: many
j_gene: TRBJ1-1
len: 14
v_gene: TRBV5-4
CDR3aa: ASSLVRTGGPTEAF

abundance: -
j_gene: TRBJ1-3
len: 12
v_gene: TRBV5-1
CDR3aa: ASSYEGSRNTIY

abundance: -
j_gene: TRBJ2-7
len: 10
v_gene: TRBV7-2
CDR3aa: ASSLVRAEQY